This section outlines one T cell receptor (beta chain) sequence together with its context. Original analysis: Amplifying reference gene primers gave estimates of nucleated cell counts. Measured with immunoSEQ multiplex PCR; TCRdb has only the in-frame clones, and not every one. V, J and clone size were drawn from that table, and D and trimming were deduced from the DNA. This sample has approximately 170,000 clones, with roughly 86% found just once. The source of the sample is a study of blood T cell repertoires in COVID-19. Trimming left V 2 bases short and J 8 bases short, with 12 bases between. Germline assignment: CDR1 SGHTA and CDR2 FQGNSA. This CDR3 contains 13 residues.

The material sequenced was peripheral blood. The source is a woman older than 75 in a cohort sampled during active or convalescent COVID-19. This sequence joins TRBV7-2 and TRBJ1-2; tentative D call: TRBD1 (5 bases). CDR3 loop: CASSLFRVEGYTF. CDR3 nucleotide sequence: TGTGCCAGCAGCTTATTCAGGGTGGAAGGCTACACCTTC.